This T cell receptor (beta chain) is from a study of cytomegalovirus exposure and HLA in healthy donors. Whole-study results and caveats: It was confirmed in vitro that three of the CMV-associated chains were specific for CMV antigens. Later analysis found that TCR beta chains associated with HLA were more clonally expanded than other, equally common chains.

Researchers ran the PCR with 60 Vbeta and 13 Jbeta primers. In the original workflow: About 11 million of tens of millions of unique TCR beta chains were shared, per a later count. Sequencing was performed with immunoSEQ multiplex PCR; in TCRdb, only in-frame clones are kept and a portion is missing. V and J calls and clone size are those listed in that table; D and trimming were worked out from the DNA. In the table there are roughly 170,000 clones, around four fifths of which are singletons. This clone was counted a single time. No antigen is known for it. V dropped 5 bases and J dropped 3; count of bases not matched to a gene: 10. Germline CDR1 reads ENHRY; CDR2 reads SYGVKD. There are 15 residues in the CDR3.

This sequence was found in a man aged 25-45 years in good health and CMV-seronegative. The chain carries TRBV10-3 and TRBJ2-7, with 7 bases identical to TRBD1. The sequenced material came from PBMCs. The DNA of the CDR3 is TGTGCCATCAGTCAGAGTAACCGGGACAGCTACGAGCAGTACTTC. This sequence encodes CAISQSNRDSYEQYF.